This T cell receptor beta chain was recorded in a study of T cells in women clearing cervical HPV infection. Study results and caveats: Associations may precede or follow infection; HPV-specific or memory T cells were not isolated.

Trimming removed 2 bases at V and 0 bases at J, with 7 bases between. Germline CDR1 MDHEN, CDR2 SYDVKM. CDR3 length: 14 amino acids. All participants had a single incident cervical HPV16 infection, and prevalent HPV16 infections were excluded. Turning to this clone: Its antigen remains unidentified. The read halts 3 residues ahead of the CDR3 end, with the missing end drawn from the germline J gene.

Data came from immunoSEQ multiplex PCR; TCRdb stores just in-frame clones and leaves some out. In total, the table holds tens of thousands of clones. Sequenced material: blood buffy coat. This TCR derives from a woman between 18 and 70 years old with a cervical HPV16 infection that either progressed to CIN3+ or cleared (not recorded which). The chain joins TRBV28 to TRBJ1-2, with a possible D match to TRBD1 (6 bases). CDR3 DNA, as far as it was read: TGTGCCAGCAGTTTACAGGGGACTAACTATGGC. Its translation: CASSLQGTNYG. The whole CDR3 sequence reads CASSLQGTNYGYTF.